The 14 T cell receptor beta chains in this list originate from one sample, sequenced in a study of T cell responses to AZD1222 COVID-19 vaccine (dated by TCRdb to 2020 to 2023). The intended sense of this specimen's time point label: baseline before first vaccination. Per the publication, the treatment or condition label means: meningococcal conjugate vaccine given as trial control. The library relied on the immunoSEQ multiplex PCR assay. The source is immuneACCESS, and TCRdb retained only in-frame sequences with V and J called. Part of the clones is not carried over; for the studies checked, unresolved V genes explain less than half of this, and the remainder is unexplained. The sample has approximately 99,000 clones on record, approximately 89% of them singletons. The top ten clonotypes cover 3.1% of the sample. The sample in question was peripheral blood, obtained on day 0 of MenACWY control vaccination. Receptors originate from an adult in good health.

CDR3: CASSRGQSTDTQYF. Written as DNA, the CDR3 is TGCGCCAGCAGCCGCGGACAGAGCACAGATACGCAGTATTTT. V and J are TRBV4-3 and TRBJ2-3; D perhaps matches TRBD1 (6 bases). The CDR3 covers 14 residues. The germline gives CDR1 LGHNA, CDR2 YSLEER. Trimming cost V 4 bases and J 0 bases, with 8 bases left between them.

The rearrangement joins TRBV5-1 to TRBJ2-7; 7 nucleotides match TRBD2. Germline values: CDR1 SGHRS, CDR2 YFSETQ. Trimming cost V 4 bases and J 1 base; bases outside gene matches: 5. The CDR3 is made up of 14 amino acids. The DNA for the CDR3 is TGCGCCAGCAGCGATCCCGGGGGGTCCTACGAGCAGTACTTC. This gives the protein CASSDPGGSYEQYF.

The gene calls are TRBV2 and TRBJ2-1; unclear D gene. CDR3 length equals 11 residues. V lost 4 bases and J 7 bases, leaving 5 bases between the germline ends. The germline V gene has CDR1 SNHLY and CDR2 FYNNEI. The CDR3: CASSVINEQFF. The CDR3 bases are TGTGCCAGCAGTGTGATAAATGAGCAGTTCTTC.

The chain joins TRBV30 to TRBJ1-5; no firm D call. The CDR3 is 13 amino acids. Trimming shortened V by 0 bases and J by 4 bases, and 7 bases separated the two germline ends. The germline V gene has CDR1 GTSNPN and CDR2 SVGIG (reference sequence). The CDR3 nucleotides are TGTGCCTGGAGTGTAATGAGAAATCAGCCCCAGCATTTT. Encoded protein: CAWSVMRNQPQHF.

V usage is TRBV3-1 (or the pseudogene TRBV3-2) and J usage is TRBJ2-7; D uncertain. Trimming shortened V by 3 bases and J by 7 bases, and 16 bases separated the two germline ends. This CDR3 region has 14 residues. Per germline, CDR1 LGHDT and CDR2 YNNKEL (reference sequence). The DNA of the CDR3 is TGTGCCAGCAGCCAGAGTTATGGGGTCGGGGAGCAGTACTTC. Translated, it gives CASSQSYGVGEQYF.

The chain employs TRBV30 and TRBJ2-2; D tentatively reads TRBD1 or TRBD2 (5 bases each). The length of the CDR3 is 17 residues. Germline V gives CDR1 GTSNPN, CDR2 SVGIG (reference sequence). V lost 3 bases, J lost 3 bases, and 20 bases lay in between. The CDR3 coding sequence is TGTGCCTGGAGGGCCGGTTTGAGGGGATATGACACCGGGGAGCTGTTTTTT. The encoded protein is CAWRAGLRGYDTGELFF.

The rearrangement links TRBV5-1 to TRBJ2-6; no clear D gene. CDR1 is SGHRS and CDR2 is YFSETQ in the germline V gene. The CDR3 is made up of 14 amino acids. Trimming took off 6 bases at V and 3 bases at J, with 10 bases between the two ends. The CDR3 DNA reads as TGCGCCAGCAATCCGCTAATTGGGGCCAACGTCCTGACTTTC. Its translation is CASNPLIGANVLTF.

The chain uses TRBV19 and TRBJ2-5; D is undetermined. The CDR3 runs 15 residues. V was shortened by 2 bases and J by 1 base, with 11 bases between the two germline ends. Looked up from germline, CDR1 is LNHDA and CDR2 is SQIVND (reference sequence). CDR3 protein: CASSIQQTTQETQYF. The CDR3 DNA sequence: TGTGCCAGTAGTATACAGCAGACGACCCAAGAGACCCAGTACTTC.

CDR3 nucleotides: TGCAGTGCTTCCGAGAGGGATACGCAGTATTTT. This codes for CSASERDTQYF. V and J are TRBV20-1 and TRBJ2-3, with D unresolved. The CDR3 extends over 11 amino acids. Trimming took off 5 bases at V and 6 bases at J, with 9 bases between the two ends. Germline values: CDR1 DFQATT, CDR2 SNEGSKA (reference sequence).

The chain employs TRBV18 and TRBJ1-1; D not certain. Per germline, CDR1 KGHSH and CDR2 LQKENI. Trimming removed 2 bases at V and 8 bases at J, with 15 bases between. The CDR3 sequence is 14 residues long. The CDR3 sequence is CASSPGSQLIEAFF. CDR3 nucleotide sequence: TGTGCCAGCTCACCAGGTAGCCAGCTCATCGAAGCTTTCTTT.

The rearrangement uses TRBV7-3 and TRBJ2-6, with a possible D match to TRBD1 (5 bases). Trimming removed 3 bases at V and 4 bases at J, with 13 bases between. CDR3 length: 16 amino acids. Germline V gives CDR1 SGHTA, CDR2 FQGTGA. CDR3 residues: CASSFKDTYGANVLTF. In DNA form, the CDR3 reads TGTGCCAGCAGCTTTAAGGACACTTACGGGGCCAACGTCCTGACTTTC.

The rearrangement joins TRBV7-9 to TRBJ1-4; D ambiguous. The CDR3 sequence is 14 residues long. The ends were cut back, 5 bases at V and 7 bases at J, with 14 bases in the middle. Germline-derived CDR1 and CDR2 are SEHNR and FQNEAQ (reference sequence). The CDR3 here is CASSPHGGSEKLFF. DNA for the CDR3: TGTGCCAGCAGCCCACACGGTGGGAGTGAAAAACTGTTTTTT.

The rearrangement uses TRBV5-1 and TRBJ2-1; the match to TRBD1 covers 9 bases. CDR1 SGHRS and CDR2 YFSETQ come from the germline V gene. CDR3 length: 14 amino acids. J was trimmed by 7 bases and V by 3 bases; bases with no gene match: 5. The DNA for the CDR3 is TGCGCCAGCAGCTCACAGGGGGCAGGTAATGAGCAGTTCTTC. Protein sequence: CASSSQGAGNEQFF.

V gene TRBV6-5 combines with J gene TRBJ2-7; D call uncertain. This CDR3 region has 14 residues. Trimming pared 0 bases from V and 4 bases from J, leaving 10 bases between. CDR1 MNHEY and CDR2 SVGAGI come from the germline V gene. The CDR3 loop is CASSYSSGFYEQYF. In DNA form, the CDR3 reads TGTGCCAGCAGTTACTCGAGTGGGTTTTACGAGCAGTACTTC.